A selection of T cell receptor beta chains follows, all from one sample in a study of molecular identifiers for immune sequencing clone quantification. TCRdb passed the PCR reads through MiXCR, listing each CDR3 protein once. The table lists 300,000 to 350,000 distinct CDR3 sequences, around a fifth of them singletons. Sequencing used naive CD8+ T cells from blood, with Jurkat cell RNA spiked in. The receptors originated from a human donor in good health. Some libraries in this study had Jurkat cell RNA spiked in. Each CDR3 is given with its conserved first and last residue. D genes are given only for firm matches. The size field is filled for only some rows; it gives once, few, many or a size class.

j_call clone_size d_call v_call cdr3_nt cdr3_aa
TRBJ2-7 . . TRBV7-9 TGTGCCAGCAGCTGGGGGGTTCCCGAGCGGTACTTC CASSWGVPERYF
TRBJ1-3 . . TRBV6-1 TGTGCCAGCAGTGAAGCCCGGCCAGGGGACACCATATATTTT CASSEARPGDTIYF
TRBJ1-6 many . TRBV5-4 TGTGCCAGCAGCTTGGGAGACAGAAATTCACCCCTCCACTTT CASSLGDRNSPLHF
TRBJ2-1 . TRBD1 TRBV27 TGTGCCAGCAGTTTCGGGACAGGGGGCCTGGATGAGCAGTTCTTC CASSFGTGGLDEQFF
TRBJ1-5 many . TRBV19 TGTGCCAGTAGTATTTCGGGGGAAGGCAATCAGCCCCAGCATTTT CASSISGEGNQPQHF
TRBJ2-2 many . TRBV28 TGTGCCAGCAGTTTAGGGCGGAGCCCGGACACCGGGGAGCTGTTTTTT CASSLGRSPDTGELFF
TRBJ1-5 many . TRBV28 TGTGCCAGCACCCACGGGCCGGGGGGTCGGATCTCCTATCAGCCCCAGCATTTT CASTHGPGGRISYQPQHF
TRBJ2-3 many . TRBV27 TGTGCCAGCAGTTCCCCCCGTACGAGTGATACGCAGTATTTT CASSSPRTSDTQYF
TRBJ2-7 . TRBD1 TRBV27 TGCGCCAGCAGTACCGGGACAGCCTACAAGCAGTACTTC CASSTGTAYKQYF
TRBJ2-1 many TRBD2 TRBV6-2/TRBV6-3 TGTGCCAGCAGTCTACTAGCGGGAGTTGGCAATGAGCAGTTCTTC CASSLLAGVGNEQFF
TRBJ2-7 many TRBD1 TRBV4-1 TGCGCCAGCAGCCAAGTACTGCGGGTACAGGGGTCGGCCTACGAGCAGTACTTC CASSQVLRVQGSAYEQYF
TRBJ2-1 many TRBD2 TRBV19 TGTGCCAGTAGTTTGGTAGCGGGGGGCCAGGATGAGCAGTTCTTC CASSLVAGGQDEQFF
TRBJ2-2 . . TRBV20-1 . CSAARRWGSGTGELVF
TRBJ1-5 many . TRBV14 TGTGCCAGCAGCCAAGAGGGGTACAATCAGCCCCAGCATTTT CASSQEGYNQPQHF
TRBJ2-5 many . TRBV5-6 TGTGCCAGCAGCTTGAGATGGGCCCAAGAGACCCAGTACTTC CASSLRWAQETQYF
TRBJ1-1 many TRBD1 TRBV6-5 TGTGCCAGCAGTTACGGGACAGGGCCTAGGAACACTGAAGCTTTCTTT CASSYGTGPRNTEAFF
TRBJ1-5 . . TRBV6-2/TRBV6-3 TGTGCCAGCAGTTACTCGAGGTACAGGGACTGTCAGCCCCAGCATTTT CASSYSRYRDCQPQHF
TRBJ2-1 few TRBD2 TRBV20-1 TGCAGTGCCACGAGACTAGCGGGAGGGGACCTGATGGGCAATGAGCAGTTCTTC CSATRLAGGDLMGNEQFF
TRBJ2-1 many . TRBV4-3 TGCGCCAGCAGCCAAGACAGGGCCTACAATGAGCAGTTCTTC CASSQDRAYNEQFF
TRBJ2-3 few . TRBV6-2/TRBV6-3 TGTGCCAGCAGTTCCCTAGAGGTCACAGATACGCAGTATTTT CASSSLEVTDTQYF
TRBJ2-7 many TRBD2 TRBV9 TGTGCCAGCAGCGTAGAAGGACTAGCCGCCGACGAGCAGTACTTC CASSVEGLAADEQYF
TRBJ2-7 . . TRBV27 TGTGCCAGCAGACAAGGCCTTTTCTCTTACGAGCAGTACTTC CASRQGLFSYEQYF
TRBJ2-1 . TRBD2 TRBV20-1 TGCAGTGCTAGTACTAGCGGGATCAGCAATGAGCAGTTCTTC CSASTSGISNEQFF
TRBJ2-1 many TRBD2 TRBV4-1 TGCGCCAGCAGCCAAGATCGGCAGGCTAGCGGGGTGTACAGTGAGCAGTTCTTC CASSQDRQASGVYSEQFF